This T cell receptor beta chain was sequenced during a study of beta chain features in type 1 diabetes. Study summary: Examination spanned around 100,000,000 sorted cells from all samples. Study-wide results and limits: Significant though moderate, a shortening of TCRB CDR3s appeared in all four CD4+ subsets of Type 1 diabetes patients.

As regards this clone: Its antigen remains unidentified.

Naive, central memory, regulatory and stem cell-like memory cells within the CD4+ compartment were sorted using CD45RO/CCR7/CD25/CD127/CD95/CD27. The length of the CDR3 is 15 residues. Trimming took off 0 bases at V and 7 bases at J, with 13 bases between the two ends. Germline V gene lookup returns CDR1 SGHRS and CDR2 YFSETQ. cDNA synthesis used the whole RNA isolate, giving expressed TCRB sequences. Assay used: immunoSEQ multiplex PCR; TCRdb lists only in-frame clones, some missing. The sample contains about 900,000 clones, 15% to 20% of which appear only once. The chain combines TRBV5-1 with TRBJ2-2, with D possibly TRBD2 on 5 matching bases. Sequenced sample: naive CD4+ T cells from blood. This clonotype was obtained from a woman between 18 and 29 years old in good health. CDR3 nucleotides: TGCGCCAGCAGCTTGGAATCGGGGAACGGCGGGGAGCTGTTTTTT. It specifies CASSLESGNGGELFF.